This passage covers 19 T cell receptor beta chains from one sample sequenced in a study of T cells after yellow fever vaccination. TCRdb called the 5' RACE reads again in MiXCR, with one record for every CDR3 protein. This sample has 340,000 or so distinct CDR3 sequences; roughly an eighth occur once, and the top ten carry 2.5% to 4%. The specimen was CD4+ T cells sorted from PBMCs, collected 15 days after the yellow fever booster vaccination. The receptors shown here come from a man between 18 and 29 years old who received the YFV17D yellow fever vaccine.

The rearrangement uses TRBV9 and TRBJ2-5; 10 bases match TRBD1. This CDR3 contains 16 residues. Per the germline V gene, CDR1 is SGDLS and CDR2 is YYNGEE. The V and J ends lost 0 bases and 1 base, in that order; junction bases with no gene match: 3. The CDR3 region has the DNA TGTGCCAGCAGCGTAGGGGGGACAGGGGCCCAAGAGACCCAGTACTTC. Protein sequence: CASSVGGTGAQETQYF.

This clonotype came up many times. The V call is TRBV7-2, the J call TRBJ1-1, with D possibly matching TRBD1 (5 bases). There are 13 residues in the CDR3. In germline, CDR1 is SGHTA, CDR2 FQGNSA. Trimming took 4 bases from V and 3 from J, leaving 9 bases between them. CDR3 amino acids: CASSYEGYTEAFF. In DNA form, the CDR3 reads TGTGCCAGCAGCTACGAGGGGTACACTGAAGCTTTCTTT.

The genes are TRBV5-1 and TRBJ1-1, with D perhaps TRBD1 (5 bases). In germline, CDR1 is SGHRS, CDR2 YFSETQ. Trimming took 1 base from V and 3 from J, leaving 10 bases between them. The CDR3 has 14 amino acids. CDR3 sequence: CASSLSTGDTEAFF. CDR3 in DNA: TGCGCCAGCAGCTTGTCAACAGGAGACACTGAAGCTTTCTTT. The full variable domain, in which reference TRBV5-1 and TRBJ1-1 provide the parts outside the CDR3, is KAGVTQTPRYLIKTRGQQVTLSCSPISGHRSVSWYQQTPGQGLQFLFEYFSETQRNKGNFPGRFSGRQFSNSRSEMNVSTLELGDSALYLCASSLSTGDTEAFFGQGTRLTVV.

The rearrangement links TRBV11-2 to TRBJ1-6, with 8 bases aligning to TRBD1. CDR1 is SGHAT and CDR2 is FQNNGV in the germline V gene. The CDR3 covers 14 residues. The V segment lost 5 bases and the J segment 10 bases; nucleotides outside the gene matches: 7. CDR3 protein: CASSAGTGYSPLHF. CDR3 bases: TGTGCCAGCAGCGCCGGGACAGGATACTCACCCCTCCACTTT.

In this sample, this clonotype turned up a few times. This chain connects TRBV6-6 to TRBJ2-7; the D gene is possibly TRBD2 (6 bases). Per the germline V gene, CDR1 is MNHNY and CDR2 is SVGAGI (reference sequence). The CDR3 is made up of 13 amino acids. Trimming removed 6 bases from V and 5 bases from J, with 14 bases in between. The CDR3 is CASRSTSLDEQYV. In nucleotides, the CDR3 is TGTGCCAGCAGGTCGACTAGTCTCGACGAGCAGTACGTC.

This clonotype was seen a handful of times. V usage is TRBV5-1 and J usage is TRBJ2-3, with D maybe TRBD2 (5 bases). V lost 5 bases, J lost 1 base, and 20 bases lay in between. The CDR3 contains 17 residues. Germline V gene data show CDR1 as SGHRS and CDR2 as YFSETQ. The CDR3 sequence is CASRAALYGMGTDTQYF. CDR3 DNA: TGCGCCAGCAGGGCCGCCCTGTACGGGATGGGCACAGATACGCAGTATTTT.

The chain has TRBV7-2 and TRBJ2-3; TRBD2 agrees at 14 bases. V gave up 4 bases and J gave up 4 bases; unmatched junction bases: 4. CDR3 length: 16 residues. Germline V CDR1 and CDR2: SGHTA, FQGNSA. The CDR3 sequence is CASSSLTSGGADTQYF. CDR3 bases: TGTGCCAGCAGCTCCCTGACTAGCGGGGGGGCAGATACGCAGTATTTT. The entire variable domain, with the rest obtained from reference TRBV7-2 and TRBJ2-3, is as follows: GAGVSQSPSNKVTEKGKDVELRCDPISGHTALYWYRQSLGQGLEFLIYFQGNSAPDKSGLPSDRFSAERTGGSVSTLTIQRTQQEDSAVYLCASSSLTSGGADTQYFGPGTRLTVL.

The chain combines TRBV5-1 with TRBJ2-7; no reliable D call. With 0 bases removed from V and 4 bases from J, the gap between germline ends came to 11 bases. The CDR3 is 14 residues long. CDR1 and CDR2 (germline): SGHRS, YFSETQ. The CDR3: CASSLEAGRYEQYV. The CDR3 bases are TGCGCCAGCAGCTTGGAGGCAGGACGGTACGAGCAGTACGTC.

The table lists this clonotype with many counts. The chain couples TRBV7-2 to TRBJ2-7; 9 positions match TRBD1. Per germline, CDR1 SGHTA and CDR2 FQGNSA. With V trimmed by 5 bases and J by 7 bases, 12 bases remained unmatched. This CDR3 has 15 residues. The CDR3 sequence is CASSASATGGREQYF. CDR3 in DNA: TGTGCCAGCAGCGCCTCCGCGACAGGGGGTAGGGAGCAGTACTTC.

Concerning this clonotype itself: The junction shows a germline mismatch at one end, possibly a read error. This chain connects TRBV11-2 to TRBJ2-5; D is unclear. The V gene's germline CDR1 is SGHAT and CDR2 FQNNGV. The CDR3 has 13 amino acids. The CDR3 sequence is CASSLDGLSPPNF. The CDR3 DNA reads TGTGCCAGCAGCTTGGACGGGCTATCTCCCCCGAACTTC.

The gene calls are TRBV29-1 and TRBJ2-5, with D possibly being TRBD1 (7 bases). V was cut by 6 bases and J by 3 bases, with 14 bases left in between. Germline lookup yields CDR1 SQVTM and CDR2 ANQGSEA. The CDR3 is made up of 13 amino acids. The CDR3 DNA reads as TGCAGCGTGGGGGGACAGCGGAAAGAGACCCAGTACTTC. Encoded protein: CSVGGQRKETQYF. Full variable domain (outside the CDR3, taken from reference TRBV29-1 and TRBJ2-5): SAVISQKPSRDICQRGTSLTIQCQVDSQVTMMFWYRQQPGQSLTLIATANQGSEATYESGFVIDKFPISRPNLTFSTLTVSNMSPEDSSIYLCSVGGQRKETQYFGPGTRLLVL.

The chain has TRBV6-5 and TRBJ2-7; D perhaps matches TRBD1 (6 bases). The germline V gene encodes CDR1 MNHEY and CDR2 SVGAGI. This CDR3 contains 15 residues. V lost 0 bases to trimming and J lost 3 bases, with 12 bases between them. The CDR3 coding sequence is TGTGCCAGCAGTTACTCGCCGGGACACGGCTACGAGCAGTACTTC. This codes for CASSYSPGHGYEQYF.

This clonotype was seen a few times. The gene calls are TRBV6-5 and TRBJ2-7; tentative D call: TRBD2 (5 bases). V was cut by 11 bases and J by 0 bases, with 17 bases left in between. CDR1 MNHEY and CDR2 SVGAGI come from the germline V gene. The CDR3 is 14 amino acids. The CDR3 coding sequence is TGTGCCGTGAGGGCCACCACGGTCTCCTACGAGCAGTACGTC. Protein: CAVRATTVSYEQYV.

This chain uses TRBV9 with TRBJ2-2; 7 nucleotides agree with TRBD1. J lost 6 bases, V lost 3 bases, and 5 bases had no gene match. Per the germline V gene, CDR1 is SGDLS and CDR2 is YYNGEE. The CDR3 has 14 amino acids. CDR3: CASSGQGRAGELFF. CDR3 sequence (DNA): TGTGCCAGCAGCGGACAGGGTCGGGCCGGGGAGCTGTTTTTT.

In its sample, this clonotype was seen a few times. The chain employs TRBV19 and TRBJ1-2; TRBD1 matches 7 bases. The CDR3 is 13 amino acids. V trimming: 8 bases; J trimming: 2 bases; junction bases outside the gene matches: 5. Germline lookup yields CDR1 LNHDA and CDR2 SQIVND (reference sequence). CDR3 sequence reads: CASGDRANYGYTF. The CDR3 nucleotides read TGTGCCAGTGGAGACAGGGCCAACTATGGCTACACCTTC.

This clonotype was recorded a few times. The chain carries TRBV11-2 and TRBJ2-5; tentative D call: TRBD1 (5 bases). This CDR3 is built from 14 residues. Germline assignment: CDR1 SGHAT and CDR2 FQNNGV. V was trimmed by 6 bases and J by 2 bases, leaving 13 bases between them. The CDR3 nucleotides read TGTGCCAGCAGTCCCTCAGGGAATCAAGAGACCCAGTACTTC. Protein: CASSPSGNQETQYF.

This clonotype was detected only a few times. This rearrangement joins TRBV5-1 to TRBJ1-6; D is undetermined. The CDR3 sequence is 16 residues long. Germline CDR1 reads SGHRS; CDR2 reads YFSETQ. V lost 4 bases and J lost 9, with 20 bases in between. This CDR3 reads CASSPRATPAGSPLHF. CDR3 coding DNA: TGCGCCAGCAGCCCCCGCGCCACCCCGGCTGGTTCACCCCTCCACTTT.

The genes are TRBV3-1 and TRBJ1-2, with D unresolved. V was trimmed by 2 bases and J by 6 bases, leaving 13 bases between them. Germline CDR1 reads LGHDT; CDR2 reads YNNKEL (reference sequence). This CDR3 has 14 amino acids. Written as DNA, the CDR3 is TGTGCCAGCAGCCAAATGGAAAGGGTAGATGGCTACACCTTC. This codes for CASSQMERVDGYTF.

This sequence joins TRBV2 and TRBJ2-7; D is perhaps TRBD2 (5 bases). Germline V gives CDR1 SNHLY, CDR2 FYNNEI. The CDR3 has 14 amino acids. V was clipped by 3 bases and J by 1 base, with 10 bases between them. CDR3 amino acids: CASSDSGWSYEQYF. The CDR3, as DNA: TGTGCCAGCAGTGACTCGGGATGGTCCTACGAGCAGTACTTC. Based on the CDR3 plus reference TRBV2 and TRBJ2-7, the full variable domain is EPEVTQTPSHQVTQMGQEVILRCVPISNHLYFYWYRQILGQKVEFLVSFYNNEISEKSEIFDDQFSVERPDGSNFTLKIRSTKLEDSAMYFCASSDSGWSYEQYFGPGTRLTVT.